These T cell receptor beta chains were read from a single sample in a study of T-cell reconstitution after alpha-beta-depleted transplantation in children. TCRdb recomputed calls from the PCR reads with MiXCR, one row per CDR3 protein. The sample records about 640,000 distinct CDR3 sequences, about 15% being singletons. The material was PBMCs from the stem cell graft donor, obtained from the stem cell graft. Source of these receptors: a human donor who donated a stem cell graft to a child with acute myeloid leukemia. Both conserved end residues are trimmed from each CDR3. The order of the fields is V gene, clone size, J gene, CDR3 protein. Size values are once, few and many counts, or a class for expanded clones, and some rows have none.

TRBV24-1	few	TRBJ2-1	ATSDPDYASYNEQF
TRBV7-9	NA	TRBJ2-5	ASSVVTETQY
TRBV29-1	many	TRBJ2-7	SVGRYYEQY
TRBV12-3/TRBV12-4	few	TRBJ2-5	ASRAGRGRVEQY
TRBV4-3	NA	TRBJ2-7	ASSQGFGGSEQY
TRBV4-3	many	TRBJ2-7	ASAVSGVGGGDEQY
TRBV7-2	many	TRBJ2-2	ASSLDGETGELF
TRBV7-9	NA	TRBJ1-4	ASSGGSTNEKLF
TRBV5-1	NA	TRBJ2-1	ASSLEAAKSSYNEHF
TRBV12-3/TRBV12-4	few	TRBJ1-4	ASSPIGTWREKLF
TRBV7-8	few	TRBJ1-5	ASSPRDKGDSNQPQH
TRBV20-1	few	TRBJ2-2	SAASGGDTGELF
TRBV29-1	few	TRBJ2-1	SVTVQGGYNEQF
TRBV2	NA	TRBJ1-5	ASGRTVNQPQH
TRBV6-1	many	TRBJ1-2	ASSTSALYGYT
TRBV20-1	many	TRBJ1-4	SARDLRSTNEKLF
TRBV15	many	TRBJ1-1	ATSREYYRDDTEAF
TRBV20-1	many	TRBJ2-5	SARTPTSGGPGETQY
TRBV5-1	few	TRBJ2-3	ASSLGGQTLRTDTQY
TRBV20-1	NA	TRBJ2-5	STLLGGGAGETQY
TRBV7-8	many	TRBJ1-5	ASSAGQPPQH
TRBV7-2	NA	TRBJ1-6	ASSLASGEYSPLH
TRBV29-1	many	TRBJ2-5	SPRGSRETQY
TRBV12-3/TRBV12-4	NA	TRBJ2-3	ASSRGLAGRTDTQY
TRBV24-1	many	TRBJ2-6	ATSGGRDSGANVLT
TRBV20-1	NA	TRBJ1-1	SARGQGPNTEAF
TRBV5-1	many	TRBJ1-1	ASRFDREAF
TRBV27	few	TRBJ2-2	ASSRFQETGELF
TRBV20-1	many	TRBJ2-3	SASNQRAGTQY
TRBV6-5	many	TRBJ2-3	ASSYSTGSGTDTQY
TRBV12-3/TRBV12-4	NA	TRBJ1-6	ASSLGGQGSPLH
TRBV7-2	NA	TRBJ2-3	ASSPGTSGGYADTQY
TRBV12-3/TRBV12-4	NA	TRBJ1-6	ASTPSSSYNSPLH
TRBV13	NA	TRBJ2-2	ASSLAPQLNTGELF
TRBV5-1	many	TRBJ2-3	ASRDSARTDTQY
TRBV7-2	NA	TRBJ1-1	ASSLAKAINTEAF
TRBV7-9	few	TRBJ2-1	ASRQGNIYNEQF
TRBV12-3/TRBV12-4	many	TRBJ2-7	ASSRARDAEQY
TRBV7-2	NA	TRBJ2-2	ASSLEAVKTRELF
TRBV5-1	NA	TRBJ1-1	ASSGLPSGGITEAF
TRBV18	few	TRBJ2-3	ASSPPEGGPDTQY
TRBV12-3/TRBV12-4	NA	TRBJ2-2	ASSSLGRGELF
TRBV6-5	many	TRBJ2-5	ASSYGWAGSGPGAQY
TRBV7-6	once	TRBJ2-2	ASSRDNTVWELF
TRBV20-1	few	TRBJ1-1	SAGRPGTGTTEAF
TRBV4-2	NA	TRBJ1-1	ASSQDLIPPREAF
TRBV12-3/TRBV12-4	NA	TRBJ2-3	ASSRRTDPSTDTQY
TRBV7-9	NA	TRBJ1-1	ASGGEAF